What follows are 25 T cell receptor beta chains derived from one specimen sequenced in a study of blood T cell repertoires in COVID-19. The method was immunoSEQ multiplex PCR; TCRdb's version includes in-frame clones alone and lacks a portion of them. The sample comprises some 290,000 clones, about nine tenths of which are singletons, and roughly 2.2% rests with the top ten. Sequencing used peripheral blood. Receptors originate from a woman in her forties or fifties who had recovered from COVID-19.

The chain has TRBV6-5 and TRBJ2-7; D is possibly TRBD1 (6 bases). Germline values: CDR1 MNHEY, CDR2 SVGAGI. V was shortened by 7 bases and J by 4 bases, with 17 bases between the two germline ends. This CDR3 comprises 14 residues. The CDR3 DNA sequence: TGTGCCAGCACAGTGGTCAGGGGCACATACGAGCAGTACTTC. It translates to CASTVVRGTYEQYF.

V usage is TRBV19 and J usage is TRBJ1-1; 9 bases fit TRBD1. This CDR3 contains 15 residues. With V trimmed by 6 bases and J by 1 base, 6 bases remained unmatched. Germline V gene sequence: CDR1 LNHDA, CDR2 SQIVND (reference sequence). CDR3 bases: TGTGCCAGTAGGTCTCCGGGACAGGGGAACACTGAAGCTTTCTTT. The encoded protein is CASRSPGQGNTEAFF.

The V and J genes are TRBV19 and TRBJ2-4; possible D gene TRBD1, 6 bases. The V end lost 1 base, the J end lost 9 bases, and 16 bases lay between the germline ends. Germline V lookup: CDR1 LNHDA, CDR2 SQIVND (reference sequence). This CDR3 region has 15 residues. In DNA form, the CDR3 reads TGTGCCAGTAGTATAGGTTTGACAGGTCGTACCATTCAGTACTTC. The encoded protein is CASSIGLTGRTIQYF.

This clone was seen only once. The chain has TRBV28 and TRBJ1-3; no clear D gene. Germline V gene sequence: CDR1 MDHEN, CDR2 SYDVKM. Trimming took off 7 bases at V and 0 bases at J, with 7 bases between the two ends. This CDR3 region has 13 residues. The CDR3 reads CASKRSSGNTIYF. CDR3 nucleotide sequence: TGTGCCAGCAAACGGAGCTCTGGAAACACCATATATTTT.

This sequence joins TRBV28 and TRBJ2-4; unclear D gene. Germline V gene lookup returns CDR1 MDHEN and CDR2 SYDVKM. V lost 5 bases and J 0 bases, leaving 5 bases between the germline ends. This CDR3 spans 13 amino acids. The CDR3: CASSEPAKNIQYF. The CDR3 nucleotides read TGTGCCAGCAGTGAGCCAGCCAAAAACATTCAGTACTTC.

The V call is TRBV9, the J call TRBJ2-7; 8 positions agree with TRBD2. CDR3 size: 14 residues. Trimming removed 4 bases from V and 3 bases from J; junction bases left unmatched: 6. In germline, CDR1 is SGDLS, CDR2 YYNGEE. DNA for the CDR3: TGTGCCAGCAGCTTTAGCGGGACGGGCTACGAGCAGTACTTC. Amino acid sequence: CASSFSGTGYEQYF.

The chain is built from TRBV7-6 and TRBJ2-1, with D tentatively TRBD1 (5 bases). Trimming cost V 2 bases and J 7 bases, with 15 bases left between them. CDR1 SGHVS and CDR2 FNYEAQ come from the germline V gene. CDR3 length: 15 residues. CDR3: CASSLSFASGNEQFF. The CDR3 DNA reads TGTGCCAGCAGCTTATCATTTGCCTCAGGGAATGAGCAGTTCTTC.

The rearrangement joins TRBV7-2 to TRBJ2-1; D call uncertain. V lost 0 bases and J 2 bases, leaving 14 bases between the germline ends. CDR3 length: 17 amino acids. The V gene's germline CDR1 is SGHTA and CDR2 FQGNSA. The DNA of the CDR3 is TGTGCCAGCAGCTTAGCGCGGTCGGGTTCGACCTACAATGAGCAGTTCTTC. It codes for CASSLARSGSTYNEQFF.

The V call is TRBV15, the J call TRBJ2-3, with D possibly being TRBD1 (6 bases). Germline-derived CDR1 and CDR2 are LNHNV and YYDKDF (reference sequence). Between the trimmed V and J ends, which lost 2 bases and 4 bases, there was a span of 19 bases. The CDR3 runs 17 residues. The CDR3 is CATSRSYELQGPDTQYF. CDR3 nucleotides: TGTGCCACCAGCAGAAGTTACGAATTACAGGGCCCAGATACGCAGTATTTT.

This clone was detected only once. The gene calls are TRBV4-3 and TRBJ2-5; D unresolved. Germline assignment: CDR1 LGHNA and CDR2 YSLEER. V shed 0 bases and J shed 5 bases, with 7 bases lying between them. This CDR3 has 13 residues. The chain's CDR3 is CASSQDLRETQYF. CDR3 DNA: TGCGCCAGCAGCCAAGATCTCAGGGAGACCCAGTACTTC.

The rearrangement links TRBV18 to TRBJ2-1, with TRBD1 identical over 8 bases. CDR3 size: 15 residues. Germline trimming cut 3 bases from V and 5 bases from J; bases unmatched to any gene: 6. Germline CDR1 KGHSH, CDR2 LQKENI. In nucleotides, the CDR3 is TGTGCCAGCTCACCCCGGACAGGGTGGGACAATGAGCAGTTCTTC. Its protein product is CASSPRTGWDNEQFF.

The chain links TRBV28 to TRBJ2-5; the D gene is possibly TRBD2 (6 bases). The CDR3 runs 13 residues. Looked up from germline, CDR1 is MDHEN and CDR2 is SYDVKM. V shed 2 bases and J shed 6 bases, with 10 bases lying between them. The CDR3 nucleotides are TGTGCCAGCAGTTTACAGGGAGGACAGACCCAGTACTTC. Translating it yields CASSLQGGQTQYF.

V gene TRBV7-8 combines with J gene TRBJ1-6; a possible D gene is TRBD1 (6 bases). Between the trimmed V and J ends, which lost 4 bases and 7 bases, there was a span of 14 bases. Germline CDR1 is SGHVS and CDR2 is FQNEAQ. This CDR3 comprises 15 residues. The CDR3 DNA follows: TGTGCCAGCAGCTCGGCCAGGGGTTCGAATTCACCCCTCCACTTT. As protein: CASSSARGSNSPLHF.

This clone was observed a single time. The rearrangement uses TRBV29-1 and TRBJ1-2; the D gene is possibly TRBD1 (5 bases). V lost 3 bases to trimming and J lost 5 bases, with 13 bases between them. The germline V gene encodes CDR1 SQVTM and CDR2 ANQGSEA. CDR3 length: 13 residues. This chain's CDR3 is CSVERPGTYGYTF. The CDR3 nucleotides are TGCAGCGTTGAGCGTCCAGGGACTTATGGCTACACCTTC.

The chain is built from TRBV6-5 and TRBJ2-3, with 10 bases lining up with TRBD2. The germline CDR1 and CDR2 sequences are MNHEY and SVGAGI. The CDR3 extends over 14 amino acids. V was pared by 6 bases and J by 3 bases, with 3 bases of the junction left unmatched. CDR3 nucleotides: TGTGCCAGCAGCACTAGCGGGGCTACAGATACGCAGTATTTT. Translation: CASSTSGATDTQYF.

The chain has TRBV5-1 and TRBJ1-1; TRBD1 matches at 8 bases. CDR1 and CDR2 (germline): SGHRS, YFSETQ. Trimming took 0 bases from V and 1 from J; bases not matched to a gene: 5. This CDR3 is 16 amino acids long. In DNA, the CDR3 is TGCGCCAGCAGCTTGGACCAGGGGGCTAGGAACACTGAAGCTTTCTTT. This sequence encodes CASSLDQGARNTEAFF. Full variable domain (outside the CDR3, taken from reference TRBV5-1 and TRBJ1-1): KAGVTQTPRYLIKTRGQQVTLSCSPISGHRSVSWYQQTPGQGLQFLFEYFSETQRNKGNFPGRFSGRQFSNSRSEMNVSTLELGDSALYLCASSLDQGARNTEAFFGQGTRLTVV.

This sequence joins TRBV5-6 and TRBJ1-2, with D uncertain. Germline values: CDR1 SGHDT, CDR2 YYEEEE. V dropped 0 bases and J dropped 5 bases, with 11 bases sitting between them. The CDR3 totals 14 residues. The CDR3 DNA reads as TGTGCCAGCAGCTTGGACCTAAGGGAGTATGGCTACACCTTC. This encodes CASSLDLREYGYTF.

The CDR3 region has the DNA TGTGCCAGCACCAAACAGGGGGGGAGCAATCAGCCCCAGCATTTT. The encoded protein is CASTKQGGSNQPQHF. The chain employs TRBV6-5 and TRBJ1-5, with TRBD1 identical over 8 bases. CDR3 length: 15 amino acids. V was clipped by 7 bases and J by 1 base; unmatched bases: 6. Germline V gives CDR1 MNHEY, CDR2 SVGAGI.

The rearrangement joins TRBV5-1 to TRBJ1-1; the match to TRBD1 covers 7 bases. Germline CDR1 is SGHRS and CDR2 is YFSETQ. Trimming took 2 bases from V and 4 from J; bases not matched to a gene: 8. The CDR3 totals 15 residues. As DNA, the CDR3 is TGCGCCAGCAGCTTCGGACAGGTGGAGGTCACTGAAGCTTTCTTT. It specifies CASSFGQVEVTEAFF.

The genes are TRBV6-5 and TRBJ2-7; D gene unclear. Trimming took 6 bases from V and 7 from J, leaving 13 bases between them. Germline V gene lookup returns CDR1 MNHEY and CDR2 SVGAGI. The CDR3 consists of 12 residues. CDR3 bases: TGTGCCAGCAGGCGGAGCTCTCGGGAGCAGTACTTC. This codes for CASRRSSREQYF.

The rearrangement joins TRBV29-1 to TRBJ2-3, with a weak D call TRBD2 (6 bases). The CDR3 loop spans 12 amino acids. The germline V and J ends were trimmed by 7 bases and 0 bases, with 8 bases remaining between them. Germline values: CDR1 SQVTM, CDR2 ANQGSEA. The CDR3 bases are TGCAGCGGCGGGACTAGCACAGATACGCAGTATTTT. This sequence encodes CSGGTSTDTQYF.

In its sample, this clone was seen a few times. The chain is built from TRBV7-9 and TRBJ1-3; D unresolved. This CDR3 contains 15 residues. Germline CDR1 and CDR2: SEHNR and FQNEAQ (reference sequence). Trimming took 6 bases from V and 2 from J, leaving 14 bases between them. The CDR3, as DNA: TGTGCCAGCAGAGTGAAGGGAGGAACTGGAAACACCATATATTTT. This gives the protein CASRVKGGTGNTIYF.

The chain carries TRBV7-2 and TRBJ2-7; D is uncertain. The CDR3 totals 15 residues. From germline, CDR1 is SGHTA and CDR2 FQGNSA. Trimming left V 5 bases short and J 0 bases short, with 14 bases between. CDR3 sequence (DNA): TGTGCCAGCAGCGTCCTCAAAGCCCTCTCCTACGAGCAGTACTTC. Its translation: CASSVLKALSYEQYF.

The rearrangement uses TRBV28 and TRBJ2-2, with 8 bases that match TRBD2. CDR1 is MDHEN, CDR2 SYDVKM, per germline. This CDR3 spans 16 amino acids. V trimming: 8 bases; J trimming: 3 bases; junction bases outside the gene matches: 11. The CDR3 sequence: CASFTGGRIDTGELFF. In nucleotides, the CDR3 is TGTGCCAGCTTCACGGGCGGGAGGATAGACACCGGGGAGCTGTTTTTT.

CDR3 sequence reads: CASSHTRGGASAFF. The CDR3 coding sequence is TGTGCCAGCAGCCACACGAGGGGGGGCGCGAGTGCTTTCTTT. The chain joins TRBV7-2 to TRBJ1-1, with D perhaps matching TRBD1 (6 bases). The CDR3 is made up of 14 amino acids. V lost 5 bases, J lost 11 bases, and 21 bases lay in between. The germline CDR1 and CDR2 sequences are SGHTA and FQGNSA.